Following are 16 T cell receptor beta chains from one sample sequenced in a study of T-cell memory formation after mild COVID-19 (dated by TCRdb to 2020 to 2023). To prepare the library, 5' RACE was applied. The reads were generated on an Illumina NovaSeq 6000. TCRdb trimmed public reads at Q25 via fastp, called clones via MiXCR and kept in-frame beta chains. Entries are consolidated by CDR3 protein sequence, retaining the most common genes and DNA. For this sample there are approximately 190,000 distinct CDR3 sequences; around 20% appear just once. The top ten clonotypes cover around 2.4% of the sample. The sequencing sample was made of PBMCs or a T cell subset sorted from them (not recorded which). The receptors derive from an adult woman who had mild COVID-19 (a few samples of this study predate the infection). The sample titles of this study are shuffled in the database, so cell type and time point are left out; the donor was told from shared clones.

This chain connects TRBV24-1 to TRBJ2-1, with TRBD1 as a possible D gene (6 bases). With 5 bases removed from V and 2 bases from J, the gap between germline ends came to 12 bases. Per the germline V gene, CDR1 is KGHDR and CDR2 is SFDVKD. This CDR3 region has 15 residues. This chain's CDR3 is CATSVAGVTYNEQFF. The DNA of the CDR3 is TGTGCCACCAGTGTGGCAGGGGTAACCTACAATGAGCAGTTCTTC.

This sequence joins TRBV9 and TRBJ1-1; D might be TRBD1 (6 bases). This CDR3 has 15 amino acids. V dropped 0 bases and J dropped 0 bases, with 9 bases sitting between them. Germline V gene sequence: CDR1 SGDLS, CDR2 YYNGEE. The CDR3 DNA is TGTGCCAGCAGCGTAGAAGGGGGTTTGAACACTGAAGCTTTCTTT. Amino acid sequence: CASSVEGGLNTEAFF.

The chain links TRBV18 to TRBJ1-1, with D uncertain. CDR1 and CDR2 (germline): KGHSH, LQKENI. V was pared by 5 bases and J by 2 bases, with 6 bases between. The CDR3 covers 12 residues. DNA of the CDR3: TGTGCCAGCTCATACACTAACACTGAAGCTTTCTTT. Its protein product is CASSYTNTEAFF.

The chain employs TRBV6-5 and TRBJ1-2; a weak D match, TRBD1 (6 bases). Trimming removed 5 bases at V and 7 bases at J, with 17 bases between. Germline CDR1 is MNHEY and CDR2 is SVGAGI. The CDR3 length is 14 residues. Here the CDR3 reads CASSTPGRGGGYTF. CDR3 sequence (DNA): TGTGCCAGCAGTACCCCTGGCAGGGGAGGTGGCTACACCTTC.

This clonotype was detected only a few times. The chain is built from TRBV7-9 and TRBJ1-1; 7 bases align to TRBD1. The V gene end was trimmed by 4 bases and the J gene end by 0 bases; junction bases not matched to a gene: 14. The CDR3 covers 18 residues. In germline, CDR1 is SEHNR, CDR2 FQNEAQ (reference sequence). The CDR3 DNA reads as TGTGCCAGCAGCTCCTTCGGAGGGACAGATTTGATGAACACTGAAGCTTTCTTT. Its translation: CASSSFGGTDLMNTEAFF.

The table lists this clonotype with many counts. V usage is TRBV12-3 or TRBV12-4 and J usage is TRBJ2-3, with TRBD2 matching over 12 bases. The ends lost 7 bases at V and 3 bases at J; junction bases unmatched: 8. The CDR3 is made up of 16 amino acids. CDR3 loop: CASTPLAGGRTDTQYF. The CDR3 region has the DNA TGTGCCAGCACCCCGCTAGCGGGAGGGAGGACAGATACGCAGTATTTT.

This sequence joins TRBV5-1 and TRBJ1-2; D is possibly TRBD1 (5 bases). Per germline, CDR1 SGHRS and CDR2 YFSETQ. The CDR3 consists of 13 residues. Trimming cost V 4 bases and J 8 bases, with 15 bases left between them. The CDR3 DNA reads TGCGCCAGCAGCCCTGACAGCGCGGGGGGCTACACCTTC. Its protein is CASSPDSAGGYTF.

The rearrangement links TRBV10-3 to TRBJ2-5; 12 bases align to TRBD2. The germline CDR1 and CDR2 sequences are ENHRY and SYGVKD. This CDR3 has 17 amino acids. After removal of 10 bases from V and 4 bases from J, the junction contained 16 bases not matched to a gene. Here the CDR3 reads CATVSGTSGSTGETQYF. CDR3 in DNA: TGTGCCACGGTTTCCGGGACTAGCGGGTCCACTGGAGAGACCCAGTACTTC.

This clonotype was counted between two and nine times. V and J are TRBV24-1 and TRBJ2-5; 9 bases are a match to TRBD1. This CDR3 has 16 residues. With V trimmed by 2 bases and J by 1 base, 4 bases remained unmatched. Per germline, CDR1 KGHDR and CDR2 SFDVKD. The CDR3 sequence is CATSDSGQGFQETQYF. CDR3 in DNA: TGTGCCACCAGTGATTCCGGACAGGGGTTCCAAGAGACCCAGTACTTC.

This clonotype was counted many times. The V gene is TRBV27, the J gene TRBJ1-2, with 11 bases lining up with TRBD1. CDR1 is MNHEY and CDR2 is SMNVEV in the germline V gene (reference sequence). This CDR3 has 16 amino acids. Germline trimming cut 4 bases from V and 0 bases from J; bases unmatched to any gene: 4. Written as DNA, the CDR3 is TGTGCCAGCAGTTCGGGGACAGGGGGTCCTAACTATGGCTACACCTTC. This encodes CASSSGTGGPNYGYTF.

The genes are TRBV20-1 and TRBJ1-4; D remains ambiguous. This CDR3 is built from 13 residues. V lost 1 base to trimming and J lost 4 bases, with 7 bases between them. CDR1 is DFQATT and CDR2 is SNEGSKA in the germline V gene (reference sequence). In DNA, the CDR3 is TGCAGTGCTAGAGGCGCCGTTAATGAAAAACTGTTTTTT. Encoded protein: CSARGAVNEKLFF.

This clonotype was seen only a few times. The CDR3 DNA reads TGTGCCAGCAGGAGAAGCGGTACCTACAATGAGCAGTTCTTC. Its translation: CASRRSGTYNEQFF. V usage is TRBV12-3 or TRBV12-4 and J usage is TRBJ2-1, with D maybe TRBD2 (5 bases). This CDR3 has 14 amino acids. V lost 6 bases to trimming and J lost 2 bases, with 11 bases between them.

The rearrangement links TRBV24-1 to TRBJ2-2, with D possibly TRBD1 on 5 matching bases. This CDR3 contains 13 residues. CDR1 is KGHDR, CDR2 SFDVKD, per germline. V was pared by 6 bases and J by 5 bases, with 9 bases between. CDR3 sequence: CATSLRGTGELFF. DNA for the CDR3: TGTGCCACCAGTTTAAGGGGTACCGGGGAGCTGTTTTTT.

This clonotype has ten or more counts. For the CDR3, the DNA is TGTGCCAGCAGTCTGGGATATAGCAATCAGCCCCAGCATTTT. Translation: CASSLGYSNQPQHF. The chain is built from TRBV27 and TRBJ1-5, with D hard to call. V shed 5 bases and J shed 0 bases, with 8 bases lying between them. This CDR3 has 14 amino acids. Germline V CDR1 and CDR2: MNHEY, SMNVEV (reference sequence).

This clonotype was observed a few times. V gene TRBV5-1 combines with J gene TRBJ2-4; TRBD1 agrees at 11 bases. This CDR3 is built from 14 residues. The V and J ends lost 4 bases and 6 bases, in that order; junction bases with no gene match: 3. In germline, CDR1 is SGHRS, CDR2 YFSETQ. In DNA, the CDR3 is TGCGCCAGCAGCCTGGGACAGGGGGGAAACATTCAGTACTTC. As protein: CASSLGQGGNIQYF.

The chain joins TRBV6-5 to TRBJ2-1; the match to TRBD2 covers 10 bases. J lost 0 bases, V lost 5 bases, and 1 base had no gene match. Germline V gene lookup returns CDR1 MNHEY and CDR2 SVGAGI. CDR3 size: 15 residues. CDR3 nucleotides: TGTGCCAGCAGTCGGACTAGCGGCTCCTACAATGAGCAGTTCTTC. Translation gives CASSRTSGSYNEQFF.